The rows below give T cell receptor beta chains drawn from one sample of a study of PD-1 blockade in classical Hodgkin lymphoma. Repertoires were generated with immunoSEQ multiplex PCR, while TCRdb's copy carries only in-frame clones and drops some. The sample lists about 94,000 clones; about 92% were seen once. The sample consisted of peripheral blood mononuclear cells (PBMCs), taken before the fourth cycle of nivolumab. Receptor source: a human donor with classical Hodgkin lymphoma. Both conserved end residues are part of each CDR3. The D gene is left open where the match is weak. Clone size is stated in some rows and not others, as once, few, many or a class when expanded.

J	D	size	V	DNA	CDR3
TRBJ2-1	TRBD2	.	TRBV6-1	TGTGCCAGCAGTGCGAGGCGGGAGCGGAATGAGCAGTTCTTC	CASSARRERNEQFF
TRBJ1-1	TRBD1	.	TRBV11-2	TGTGCCAGCAGCCCCCACAGGGGGCTGACTGAAGCTTTCTTT	CASSPHRGLTEAFF
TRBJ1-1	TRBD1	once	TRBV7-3	TGTGCCAGCAGCGTCAGGGGGCATGGTGAAGCTTTCTTT	CASSVRGHGEAFF
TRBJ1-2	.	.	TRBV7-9	TGTGCCAGCAGCCCCGGACGACAGGACCCTAACTATGGCTACACCTTC	CASSPGRQDPNYGYTF
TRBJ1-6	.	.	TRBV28	TGTGCCAGCAGTGAGAGTAAGGGTTCACCCCTCCACTTT	CASSESKGSPLHF
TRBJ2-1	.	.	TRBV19	TGTGCCAGTAGATGGGGAGGGGGCCATGAGCAGTTCTTC	CASRWGGGHEQFF
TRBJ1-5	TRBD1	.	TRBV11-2	TGTGCCAGCAGCTTAGGCCGACAGGGAGGGACGGCTCAGCCCCAGCATTTT	CASSLGRQGGTAQPQHF
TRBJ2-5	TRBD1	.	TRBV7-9	TGTGCCAGCAGCGACCGGACCTACGACAGGGGCGAAGAGACCCAGTACTTC	CASSDRTYDRGEETQYF
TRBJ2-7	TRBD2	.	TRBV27	TGTGCCAGCAGTCGCACGGGCACTAGCGGGGTCCGCGAGCAGTACTTC	CASSRTGTSGVREQYF
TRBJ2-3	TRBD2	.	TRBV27	TGTGCCAGCAGTGATCGCGTAGCGGGGCGGGATACGCAGTATTTT	CASSDRVAGRDTQYF
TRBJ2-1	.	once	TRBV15	TGTGCCACCAGCAGAAACGGGAGACTGTTCTTC	CATSRNGRLFF
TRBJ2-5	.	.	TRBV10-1	TGCGCCAGCAGTGAGTCGATCGTGGGGGAGACCCAGTACTTC	CASSESIVGETQYF
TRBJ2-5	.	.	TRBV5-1	TGCGCCAGCAGCTTAGGGGCAGGGCGGGAGACCCAGTACTTC	CASSLGAGRETQYF
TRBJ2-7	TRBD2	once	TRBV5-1	TGCGCCAGCAGCTTGGGACTAGCGGGATGGGAGCAGTACTTC	CASSLGLAGWEQYF
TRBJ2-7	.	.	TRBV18	TGTGCCAGCTCACCAGCCGGGACGATGGACGAGCAGTACTTC	CASSPAGTMDEQYF
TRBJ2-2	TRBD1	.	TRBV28	TGTGCCAGCAGAGCCCAGGGGGCGGCCACCGGGGAGCTGTTTTTT	CASRAQGAATGELFF
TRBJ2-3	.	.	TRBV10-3	TGTGCCATCAGTCCGGGGGAGCCAGATACGCAGTATTTT	CAISPGEPDTQYF
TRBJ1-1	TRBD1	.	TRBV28	TGTGCCAGCAGTTTATCTAGTAGAGTGCGGACAGGGTTGAACACTGAAGCTTTCTTT	CASSLSSRVRTGLNTEAFF
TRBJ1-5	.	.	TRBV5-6	TGTGCCAGCAGCTTGGATACCCCAGGGGCTAGCAATCAGCCCCAGCATTTT	CASSLDTPGASNQPQHF
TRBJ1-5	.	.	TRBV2	TGTGCCAGCAACCGGGACATGCTTAATCAGCCCCAGCATTTT	CASNRDMLNQPQHF
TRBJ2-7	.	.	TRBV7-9	TGTGCCAGCAGCTCAGGGTTCGCCTCCTACGAGCAGTACTTC	CASSSGFASYEQYF
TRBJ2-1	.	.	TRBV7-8	TGTGCCAGCAGCTTTTATACCGGGGGATACAATGAGCAGTTCTTC	CASSFYTGGYNEQFF
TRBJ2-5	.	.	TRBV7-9	TGTGCCAGCAGCTCCCGGGAGTTCGGACAGGCAAAAGAGACCCAGTACTTC	CASSSREFGQAKETQYF
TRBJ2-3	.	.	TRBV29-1	TGCAGCGTTGAGGGCAGGGTCTCAGATACGCAGTATTTT	CSVEGRVSDTQYF
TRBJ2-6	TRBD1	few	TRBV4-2	TGTGCCAGCAGCAGTCCAGGGGGCGTTGTTTCTGGGGCCAACGTCCTGACTTTC	CASSSPGGVVSGANVLTF
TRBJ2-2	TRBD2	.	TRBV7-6	TGTGCCAGCAGCTTAGGGACTAGCGGGAGTCCCGTATCCGGGGAGCTGTTTTTT	CASSLGTSGSPVSGELFF
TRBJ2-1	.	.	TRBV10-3	TGTGCCATCAGCTCAACAGGGACCTACAATGAGCAGTTCTTC	CAISSTGTYNEQFF
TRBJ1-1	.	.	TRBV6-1	TGTGCCAGCAGTGGGGTAGCTTTCTTT	CASSGVAFF
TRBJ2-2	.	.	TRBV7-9	TGTGCCAGCAGCCGGGGGACTTATCAGGCGACCGGGGAGCTGTTTTTT	CASSRGTYQATGELFF
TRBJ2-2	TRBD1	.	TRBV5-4	TGTGCCAGCAGCGGTGGACAGGTTAACACCGGGGAGCTGTTTTTT	CASSGGQVNTGELFF